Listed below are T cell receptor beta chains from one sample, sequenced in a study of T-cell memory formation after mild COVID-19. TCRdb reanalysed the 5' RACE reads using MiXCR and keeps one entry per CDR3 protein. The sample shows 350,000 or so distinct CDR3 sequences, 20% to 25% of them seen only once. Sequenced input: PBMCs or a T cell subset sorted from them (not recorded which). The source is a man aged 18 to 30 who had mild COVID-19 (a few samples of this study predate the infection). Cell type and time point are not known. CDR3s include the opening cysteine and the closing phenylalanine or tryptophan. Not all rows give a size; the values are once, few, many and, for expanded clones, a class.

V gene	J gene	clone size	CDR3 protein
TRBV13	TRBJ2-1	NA	CASSKDGQGNEQFF
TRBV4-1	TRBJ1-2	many	CASSQELLYGYTF
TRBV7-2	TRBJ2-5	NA	CASSLHPQETQYF
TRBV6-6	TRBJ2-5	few	CASSVAEETQYF
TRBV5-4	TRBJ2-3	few	CASSLDTADTQYF
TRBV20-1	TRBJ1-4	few	CSAHDRGANEKLFF
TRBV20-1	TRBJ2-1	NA	CSAATGTSGGNEQFF
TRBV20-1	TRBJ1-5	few	CSASRGRHQPQHF
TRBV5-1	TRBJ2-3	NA	CASSRRGQGRSDTQYF
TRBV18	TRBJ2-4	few	CASSPWTLAKNIQYF
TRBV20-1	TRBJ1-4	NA	CSARTLGNEKLFF
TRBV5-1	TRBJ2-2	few	CASRPRADGELFF
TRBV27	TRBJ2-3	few	CASSLRAPDTQYF
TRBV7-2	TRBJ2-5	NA	CASSLNPWGGVGETQYF
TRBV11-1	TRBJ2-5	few	CASSGFRDSVGETQYF
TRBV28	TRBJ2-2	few	CASEDAGELFF
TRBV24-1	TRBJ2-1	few	CATSDPDRGHHNEQFF
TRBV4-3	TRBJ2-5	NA	CASSQDHRGPSGTFQETQYF
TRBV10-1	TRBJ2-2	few	CASSVRTGERDTGELFF
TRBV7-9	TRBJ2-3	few	CASTVTDTQYF
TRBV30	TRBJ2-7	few	CAWSVGGAGDEQYF
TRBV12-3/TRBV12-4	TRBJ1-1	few	CASSLYSGVSTEAFF
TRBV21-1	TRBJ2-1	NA	CASSKLWQGDEQFF
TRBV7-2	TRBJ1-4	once	CASSLASGAANEKLFF
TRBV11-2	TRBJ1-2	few	CASSSYRDRDRGYTF
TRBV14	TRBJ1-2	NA	CASSRSGQGGARPHF
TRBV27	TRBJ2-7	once	CASKTSGGSYEQYF
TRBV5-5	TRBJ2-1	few	CASSLYGAGVHNEQFF
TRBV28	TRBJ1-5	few	CASRIPAGQPQHF
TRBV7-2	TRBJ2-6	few	CASSFTLSGANVLTF
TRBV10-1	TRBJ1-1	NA	CASRDSGGSEAFF
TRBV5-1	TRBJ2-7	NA	CASSLESGPAGYEQYF
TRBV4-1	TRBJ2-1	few	CASSQDPEANEQFF
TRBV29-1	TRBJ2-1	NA	CSVEVVAGEQFF
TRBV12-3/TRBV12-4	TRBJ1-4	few	CATALGGNEKLFF
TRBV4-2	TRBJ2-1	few	CASSQELLAGGPSYNEQFF
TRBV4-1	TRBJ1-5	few	CASSPSGGKYRNQPQHF
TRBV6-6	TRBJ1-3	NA	CASSYSRTEEYGNTIYF
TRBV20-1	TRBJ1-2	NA	CSAPSRGEYGYTF
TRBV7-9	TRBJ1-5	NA	CASSRSSQPQHF
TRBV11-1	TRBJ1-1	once	CASSLEVGVAFF
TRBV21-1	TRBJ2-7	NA	CASPPRDRVYEQYF
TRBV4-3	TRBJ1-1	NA	CASSQDLGANTEAFF
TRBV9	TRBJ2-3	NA	CASSGESTDTQYF
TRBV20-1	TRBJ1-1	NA	CSASGSRNTEAFF
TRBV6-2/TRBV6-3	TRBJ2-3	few	CASSYGDRGHHTQYF
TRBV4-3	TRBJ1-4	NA	CASSLGPSGAGDGKLFF
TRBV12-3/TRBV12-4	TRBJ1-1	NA	CASSWVGARAEAFF